These T cell receptor beta chains were read from a single sample in a study of long-term antiretroviral therapy in people with HIV. Assay used: immunoSEQ multiplex PCR; TCRdb lists only in-frame clones, some missing. The repertoire holds more than 15,000 clones, with over 70% as singletons. The specimen was unsorted PBMCs, collected 2.9 years after starting antiretroviral therapy. These receptors were obtained from a woman under 40 with HIV. The CDR3 runs from the conserved cysteine through the conserved F or W. Each record gives: clone size, J gene, V gene, D gene, CDR3 DNA, CDR3 protein. The D gene is left open where the match is weak. Size is omitted from some rows. Given values are once, few, many or a class for expanded clones.

clone_size: .; j_call: TRBJ2-3; v_call: TRBV11-3; d_call: TRBD2; cdr3_nt: TGTGCCAGCAGCGCGGGAGGTTTGAGCACAGATACGCAGTATTTT; cdr3_aa: CASSAGGLSTDTQYF
clone_size: .; j_call: TRBJ2-1; v_call: TRBV5-5; d_call: TRBD2; cdr3_nt: TGTGCCAGCAGCTTAGAGCGGGGGGGCCTCTACTACAATGAGCAGTTCTTC; cdr3_aa: CASSLERGGLYYNEQFF
clone_size: few; j_call: TRBJ2-2; v_call: TRBV19; d_call: .; cdr3_nt: TGTGCCAGTAGTATCTTGGGGCTATCCGGGGAGCTGTTTTTT; cdr3_aa: CASSILGLSGELFF
clone_size: .; j_call: TRBJ2-1; v_call: TRBV7-2; d_call: .; cdr3_nt: TGTGCCAGCAGCTTAGAGGGGAGCTCCTACAATGAGCAGTTCTTC; cdr3_aa: CASSLEGSSYNEQFF
clone_size: once; j_call: TRBJ1-2; v_call: TRBV19; d_call: .; cdr3_nt: TGTGCCAGTAGTAGCTGGGATGATGGCTACACCTTC; cdr3_aa: CASSSWDDGYTF
clone_size: .; j_call: TRBJ2-1; v_call: TRBV7-2; d_call: .; cdr3_nt: TGTGCCAGCAGCTCCCACAACCTCAATGAGCAGTTCTTC; cdr3_aa: CASSSHNLNEQFF
clone_size: few; j_call: TRBJ1-1; v_call: TRBV5-4; d_call: .; cdr3_nt: TGTGCCAGCAGTAAGAATCAGAGAAGGGGCACTGAAGCTTTCTTT; cdr3_aa: CASSKNQRRGTEAFF
clone_size: .; j_call: TRBJ1-2; v_call: TRBV19; d_call: .; cdr3_nt: TGTGCCAGTAATGGGTATCGAGGCTACACCTTC; cdr3_aa: CASNGYRGYTF
clone_size: .; j_call: TRBJ2-1; v_call: TRBV19; d_call: TRBD2; cdr3_nt: TGTGCCAGTAGTAGGACTAGCTATGAGCAGTTCTTC; cdr3_aa: CASSRTSYEQFF
clone_size: .; j_call: TRBJ1-1; v_call: TRBV30; d_call: .; cdr3_nt: TGTGCCTGGAGTGTTGCTAAGAACACTGAAGCTTTCTTT; cdr3_aa: CAWSVAKNTEAFF
clone_size: .; j_call: TRBJ2-1; v_call: TRBV19; d_call: TRBD2; cdr3_nt: TGTGCCAGTAGTCCCGGTCCGGGACTAGCGGGGCCCGCCGGGGAGCAGTTCTTC; cdr3_aa: CASSPGPGLAGPAGEQFF
clone_size: .; j_call: TRBJ1-3; v_call: TRBV6-1; d_call: .; cdr3_nt: TGTGCCAGCAGGTTGGAGATGAGAAACACCATATATTTT; cdr3_aa: CASRLEMRNTIYF
clone_size: few; j_call: TRBJ1-1; v_call: TRBV5-5; d_call: .; cdr3_nt: TGTGCCAGCAGCTTACAGGAAGGCTACACTGAAGCTTTCTTT; cdr3_aa: CASSLQEGYTEAFF
clone_size: .; j_call: TRBJ1-2; v_call: TRBV9; d_call: TRBD1; cdr3_nt: TGTGCCAGCAACAACGAGGGGGCCAGTGGCTACACCTTC; cdr3_aa: CASNNEGASGYTF